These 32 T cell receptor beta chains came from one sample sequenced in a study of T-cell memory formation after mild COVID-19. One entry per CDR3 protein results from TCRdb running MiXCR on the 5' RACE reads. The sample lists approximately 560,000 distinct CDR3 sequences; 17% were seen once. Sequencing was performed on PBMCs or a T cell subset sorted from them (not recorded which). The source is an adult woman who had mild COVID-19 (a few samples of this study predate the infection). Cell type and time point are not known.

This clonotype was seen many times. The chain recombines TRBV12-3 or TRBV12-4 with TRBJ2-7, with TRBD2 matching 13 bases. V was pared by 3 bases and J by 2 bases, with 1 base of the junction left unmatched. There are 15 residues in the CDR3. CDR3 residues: CASSFGTSGTYEQYF. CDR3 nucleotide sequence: TGTGCCAGCAGTTTCGGGACTAGCGGGACCTACGAGCAGTACTTC.

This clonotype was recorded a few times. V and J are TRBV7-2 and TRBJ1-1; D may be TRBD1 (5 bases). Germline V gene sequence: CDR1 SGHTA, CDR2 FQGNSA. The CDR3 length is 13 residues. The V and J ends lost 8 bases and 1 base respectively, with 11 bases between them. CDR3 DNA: TGTGCCAGCGGGGGGTTCGCGAACACTGAAGCTTTCTTT. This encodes CASGGFANTEAFF.

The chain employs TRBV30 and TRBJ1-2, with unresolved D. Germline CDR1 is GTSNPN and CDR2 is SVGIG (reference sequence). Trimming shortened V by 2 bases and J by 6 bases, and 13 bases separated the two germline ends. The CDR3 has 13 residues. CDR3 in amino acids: CAWSRGPGDGYTF. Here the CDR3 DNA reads TGTGCCTGGAGTCGAGGGCCGGGTGATGGCTACACCTTC.

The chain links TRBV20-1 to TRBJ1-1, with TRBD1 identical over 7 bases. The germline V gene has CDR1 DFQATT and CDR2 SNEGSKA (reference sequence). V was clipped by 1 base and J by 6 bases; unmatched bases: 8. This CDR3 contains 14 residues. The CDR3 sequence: CSARAVTGNAEAFF. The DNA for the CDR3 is TGCAGTGCTAGAGCTGTGACAGGGAATGCTGAAGCTTTCTTT.

CDR3 sequence reads: CASSLRGNLEAFF. The CDR3 bases are TGTGCCAGCAGCTTAAGGGGTAACCTTGAAGCTTTCTTT. This chain joins TRBV11-2 and TRBJ1-1, with D tentatively TRBD1 (5 bases). The V end was cut by 2 bases, the J end by 7 bases, with 11 bases between. The CDR3 sequence is 13 residues long. Looked up from germline, CDR1 is SGHAT and CDR2 is FQNNGV. Variable domain in full (rest from reference TRBV11-2 and TRBJ1-1): EAGVAQSPRYKIIEKRQSVAFWCNPISGHATLYWYQQILGQGPKLLIQFQNNGVVDDSQLPKDRFSAERLKGVDSTLKIQPAKLEDSAVYLCASSLRGNLEAFFGQGTRLTVV.

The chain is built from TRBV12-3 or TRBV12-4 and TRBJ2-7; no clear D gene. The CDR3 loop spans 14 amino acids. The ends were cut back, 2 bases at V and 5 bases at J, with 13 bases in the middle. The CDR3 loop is CASSLRQAGHEQYF. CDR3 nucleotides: TGTGCCAGCAGTTTAAGGCAGGCAGGCCACGAGCAGTACTTC.

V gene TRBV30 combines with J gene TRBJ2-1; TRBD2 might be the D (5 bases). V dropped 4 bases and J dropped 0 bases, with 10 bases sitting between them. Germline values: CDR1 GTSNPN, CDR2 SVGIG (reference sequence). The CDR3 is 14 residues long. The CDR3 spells CAWKPGSSYNEQFF. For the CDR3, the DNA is TGTGCCTGGAAACCGGGGAGCTCCTACAATGAGCAGTTCTTC.

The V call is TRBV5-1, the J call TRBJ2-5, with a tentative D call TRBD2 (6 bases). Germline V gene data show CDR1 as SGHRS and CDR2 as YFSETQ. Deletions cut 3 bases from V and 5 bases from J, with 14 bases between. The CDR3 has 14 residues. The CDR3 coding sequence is TGCGCCAGCAGCTCCCGTTCAGGAGGGGAGACCCAGTACTTC. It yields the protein CASSSRSGGETQYF.

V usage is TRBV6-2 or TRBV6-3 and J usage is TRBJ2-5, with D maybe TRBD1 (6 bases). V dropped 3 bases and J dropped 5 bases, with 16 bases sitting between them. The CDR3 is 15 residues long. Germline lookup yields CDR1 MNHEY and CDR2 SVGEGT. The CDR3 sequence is CASSYGRYRDETQYF. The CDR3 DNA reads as TGTGCCAGCAGTTATGGGCGTTACAGGGACGAGACCCAGTACTTC.

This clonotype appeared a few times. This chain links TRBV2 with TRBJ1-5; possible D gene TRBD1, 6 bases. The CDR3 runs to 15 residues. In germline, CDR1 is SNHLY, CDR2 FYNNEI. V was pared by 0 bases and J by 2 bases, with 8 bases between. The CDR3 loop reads CASSEAGAGNQPQHF. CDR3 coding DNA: TGTGCCAGCAGTGAAGCGGGGGCGGGCAATCAGCCCCAGCATTTT.

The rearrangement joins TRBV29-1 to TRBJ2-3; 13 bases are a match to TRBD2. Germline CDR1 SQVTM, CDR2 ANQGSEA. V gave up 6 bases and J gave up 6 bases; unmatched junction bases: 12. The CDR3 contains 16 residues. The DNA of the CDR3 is TGCAGCGTCCCCCGGACTAGCGGGAGCAGTGGGGATACGCAGTATTTT. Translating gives CSVPRTSGSSGDTQYF.

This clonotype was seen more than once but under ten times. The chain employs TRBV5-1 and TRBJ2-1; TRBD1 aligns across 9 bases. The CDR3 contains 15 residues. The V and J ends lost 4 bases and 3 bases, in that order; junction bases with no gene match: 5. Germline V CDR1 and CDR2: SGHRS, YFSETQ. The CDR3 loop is CASSAQGADYNEQFF. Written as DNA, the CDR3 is TGCGCCAGCAGCGCACAGGGGGCCGACTACAATGAGCAGTTCTTC.

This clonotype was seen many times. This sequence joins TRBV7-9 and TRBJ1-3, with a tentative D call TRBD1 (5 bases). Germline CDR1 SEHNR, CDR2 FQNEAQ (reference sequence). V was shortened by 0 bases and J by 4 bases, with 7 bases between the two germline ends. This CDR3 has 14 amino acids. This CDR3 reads CASSLAGTGNTIYF. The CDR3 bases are TGTGCCAGCAGCTTAGCGGGGACGGGAAACACCATATATTTT. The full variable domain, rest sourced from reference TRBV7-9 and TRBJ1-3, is DTGVSQNPRHKITKRGQNVTFRCDPISEHNRLYWYRQTLGQGPEFLTYFQNEAQLEKSRLLSDRFSAERPKGSFSTLEIQRTEQGDSAMYLCASSLAGTGNTIYFGEGSWLTVV.

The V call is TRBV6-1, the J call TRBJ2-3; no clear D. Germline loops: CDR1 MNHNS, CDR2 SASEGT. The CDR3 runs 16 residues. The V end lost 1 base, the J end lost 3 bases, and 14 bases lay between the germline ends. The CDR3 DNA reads TGTGCCAGCAGTGAAGGGCCCACATTTCTGACAGATACGCAGTATTTT. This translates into CASSEGPTFLTDTQYF.

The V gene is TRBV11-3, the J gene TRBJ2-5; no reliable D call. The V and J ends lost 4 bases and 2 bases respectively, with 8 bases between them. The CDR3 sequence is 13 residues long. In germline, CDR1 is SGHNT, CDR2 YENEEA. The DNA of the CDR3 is TGTGCCAGCAGCTCCGGGTGGCAAGAGACCCAGTACTTC. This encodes CASSSGWQETQYF.

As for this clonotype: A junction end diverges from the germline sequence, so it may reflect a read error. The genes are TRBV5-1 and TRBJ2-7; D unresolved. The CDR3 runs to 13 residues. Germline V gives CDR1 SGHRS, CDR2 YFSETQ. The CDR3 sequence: CDSSLQAPHEQYF. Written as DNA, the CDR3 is TGCGACAGCAGCCTCCAGGCCCCACACGAGCAGTACTTC.

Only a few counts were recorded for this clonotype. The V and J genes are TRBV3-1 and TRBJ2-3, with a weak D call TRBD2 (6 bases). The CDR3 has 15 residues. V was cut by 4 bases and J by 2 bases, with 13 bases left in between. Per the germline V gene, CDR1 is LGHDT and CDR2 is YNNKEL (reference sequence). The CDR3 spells CASSRDGGITDTQYF. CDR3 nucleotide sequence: TGTGCCAGCAGCCGGGATGGGGGGATCACAGATACGCAGTATTTT.

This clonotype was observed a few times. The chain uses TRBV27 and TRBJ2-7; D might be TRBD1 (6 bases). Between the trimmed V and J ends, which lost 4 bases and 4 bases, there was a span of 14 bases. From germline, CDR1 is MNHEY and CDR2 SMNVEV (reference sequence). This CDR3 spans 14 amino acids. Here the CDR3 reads CASSYSGHQYEQYF. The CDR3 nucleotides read TGTGCCAGCAGTTACTCGGGACACCAATACGAGCAGTACTTC.

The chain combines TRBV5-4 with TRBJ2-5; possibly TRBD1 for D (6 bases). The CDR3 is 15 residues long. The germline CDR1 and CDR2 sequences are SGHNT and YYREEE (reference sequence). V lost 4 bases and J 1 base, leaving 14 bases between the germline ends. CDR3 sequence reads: CASSQRGYGQETQYF. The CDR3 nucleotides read TGTGCCAGCAGCCAGAGGGGGTACGGCCAAGAGACCCAGTACTTC. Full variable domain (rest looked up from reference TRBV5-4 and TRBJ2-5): ETGVTQSPTHLIKTRGQQVTLRCSSQSGHNTVSWYQQALGQGPQFIFQYYREEENGRGNFPPRFSGLQFPNYSSELNVNALELDDSALYLCASSQRGYGQETQYFGPGTRLLVL.

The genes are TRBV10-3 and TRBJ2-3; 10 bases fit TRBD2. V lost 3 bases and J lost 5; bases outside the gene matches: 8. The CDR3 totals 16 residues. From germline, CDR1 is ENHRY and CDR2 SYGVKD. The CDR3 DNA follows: TGTGCCATCAGTGAAAGCGGGGGGGCCGCCGGAGATACGCAGTATTTT. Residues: CAISESGGAAGDTQYF.

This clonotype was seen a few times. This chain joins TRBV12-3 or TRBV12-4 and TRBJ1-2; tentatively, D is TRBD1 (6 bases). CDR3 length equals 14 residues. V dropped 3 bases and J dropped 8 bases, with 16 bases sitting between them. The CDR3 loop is CASSLSQGTGGYTF. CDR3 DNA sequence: TGTGCCAGCAGTTTGTCCCAGGGGACGGGCGGCTACACCTTC.

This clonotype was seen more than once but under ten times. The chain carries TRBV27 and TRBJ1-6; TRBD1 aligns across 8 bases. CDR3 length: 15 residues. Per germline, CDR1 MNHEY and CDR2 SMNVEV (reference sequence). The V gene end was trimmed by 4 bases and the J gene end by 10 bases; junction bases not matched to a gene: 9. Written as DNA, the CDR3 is TGTGCCAGCAGTTCGGACAGGGTTGGAGGGTCACCCCTCCACTTT. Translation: CASSSDRVGGSPLHF.

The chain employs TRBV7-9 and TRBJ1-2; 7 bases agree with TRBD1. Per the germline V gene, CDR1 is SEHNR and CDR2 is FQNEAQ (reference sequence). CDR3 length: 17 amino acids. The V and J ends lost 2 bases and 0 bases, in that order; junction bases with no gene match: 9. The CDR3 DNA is TGTGCCAGCAGCTTATCGCAGGGGGATCGGGCTAACTATGGCTACACCTTC. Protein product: CASSLSQGDRANYGYTF.

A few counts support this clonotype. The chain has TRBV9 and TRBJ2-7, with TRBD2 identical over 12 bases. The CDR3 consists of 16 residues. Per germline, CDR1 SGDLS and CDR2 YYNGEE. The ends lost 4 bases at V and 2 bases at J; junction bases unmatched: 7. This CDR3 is CASSQGLAGTTYEQYF. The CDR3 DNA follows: TGTGCCAGCAGCCAGGGACTAGCGGGTACCACCTACGAGCAGTACTTC.

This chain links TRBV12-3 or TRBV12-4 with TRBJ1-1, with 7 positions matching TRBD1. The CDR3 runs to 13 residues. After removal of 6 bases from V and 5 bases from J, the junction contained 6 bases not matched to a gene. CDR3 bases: TGTGCCAGCAGGCGACAGGGTCGTACTGAAGCTTTCTTT. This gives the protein CASRRQGRTEAFF.

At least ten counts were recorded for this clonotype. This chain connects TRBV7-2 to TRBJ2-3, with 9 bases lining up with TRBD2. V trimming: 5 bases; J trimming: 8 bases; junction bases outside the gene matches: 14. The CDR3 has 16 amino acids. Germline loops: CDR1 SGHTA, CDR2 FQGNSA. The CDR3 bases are TGTGCCAGCAGCCAGGGACTAGCCGGGGCCGGGGGTACGCAGTATTTT. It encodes CASSQGLAGAGGTQYF. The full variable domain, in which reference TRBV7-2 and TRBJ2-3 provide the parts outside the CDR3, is GAGVSQSPSNKVTEKGKDVELRCDPISGHTALYWYRQSLGQGLEFLIYFQGNSAPDKSGLPSDRFSAERTGGSVSTLTIQRTQQEDSAVYLCASSQGLAGAGGTQYFGPGTRLTVL.

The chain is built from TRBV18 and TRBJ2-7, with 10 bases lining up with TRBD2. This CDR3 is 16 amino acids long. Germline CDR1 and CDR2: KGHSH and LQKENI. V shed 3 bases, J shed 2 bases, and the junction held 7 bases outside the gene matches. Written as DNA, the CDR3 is TGTGCCAGCTCACCGACGGGGACTAGCGTTACCTACGAGCAGTACTTC. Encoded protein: CASSPTGTSVTYEQYF.

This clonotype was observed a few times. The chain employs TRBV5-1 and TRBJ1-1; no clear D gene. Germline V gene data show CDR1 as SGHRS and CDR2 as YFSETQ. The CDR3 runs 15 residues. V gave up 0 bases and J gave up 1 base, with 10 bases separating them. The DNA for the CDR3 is TGCGCCAGCAGCTTGGAATATGATTGGAACACTGAAGCTTTCTTT. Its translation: CASSLEYDWNTEAFF.

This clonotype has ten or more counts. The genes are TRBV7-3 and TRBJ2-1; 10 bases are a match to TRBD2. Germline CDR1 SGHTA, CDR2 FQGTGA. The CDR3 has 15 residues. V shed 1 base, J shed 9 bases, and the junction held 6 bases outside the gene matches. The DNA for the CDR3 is TGTGCCAGCAGCTTAAGGGCTAGCGGGAGAGGTGAGCAGTTCTTC. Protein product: CASSLRASGRGEQFF.

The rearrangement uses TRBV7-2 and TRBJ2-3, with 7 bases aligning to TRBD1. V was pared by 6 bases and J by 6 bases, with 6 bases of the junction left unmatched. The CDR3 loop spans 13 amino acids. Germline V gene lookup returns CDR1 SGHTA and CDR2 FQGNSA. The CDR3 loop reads CASSLQGYDTQYF. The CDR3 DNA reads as TGTGCCAGCAGTTTACAGGGGTATGATACGCAGTATTTT.

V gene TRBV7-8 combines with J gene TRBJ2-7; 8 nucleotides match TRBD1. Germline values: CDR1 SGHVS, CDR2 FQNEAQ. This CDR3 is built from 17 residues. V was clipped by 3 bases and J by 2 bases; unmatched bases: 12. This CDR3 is CASSLLSRDRRPYEQYF. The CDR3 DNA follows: TGTGCCAGCAGCTTGTTATCCCGGGACAGGCGGCCCTACGAGCAGTACTTC.

CDR3 sequence reads: CASSLVGTGQAFF. The CDR3 coding sequence is TGTGCCAGCAGCTTAGTTGGAACAGGGCAAGCTTTCTTT. This chain joins TRBV7-9 and TRBJ1-1, with a possible D match to TRBD1 (6 bases). The CDR3 is made up of 13 amino acids. Germline V lookup: CDR1 SEHNR, CDR2 FQNEAQ (reference sequence). Trimming pared 1 base from V and 9 bases from J, leaving 12 bases between.